These 18 T cell receptor beta chains originate from one sample sequenced in a study of monozygotic twins with inflammatory bowel disease. With the 5' RACE reads reprocessed, TCRdb shows one record per CDR3 protein and no DNA. This sample's table has about 450,000 distinct CDR3 sequences. The specimen was blood. The receptors here all came from a human donor with ulcerative colitis or Crohn's disease, or a healthy co-twin of an affected twin (not recorded which).

The chain combines TRBV6-1 with TRBJ2-1; checking the TCRdb D call of TRBD2 is not possible without DNA. The CDR3 totals 16 residues. CDR1 is MNHNS and CDR2 is SASEGT in the germline V gene. CDR3 amino acids: CASSVSGGLSYNEQFF.

V usage is TRBV7-2 and J usage is TRBJ2-1; lacking DNA, the TRBD1 call made by TCRdb goes unchecked. This CDR3 has 16 amino acids. Germline CDR1 reads SGHTA; CDR2 reads FQGNSA. The CDR3 reads CASSLAGTAIYNEQFF.

The V gene is TRBV20-1, the J gene TRBJ1-1; checking the TCRdb D call of TRBD1 is not possible without DNA. Looked up from germline, CDR1 is DFQATT and CDR2 is SNEGSKA (reference sequence). The CDR3 runs to 13 residues. CDR3 loop: CSARGRENTEAFF.

The chain combines TRBV20-1 with TRBJ2-2; as DNA is missing, the TRBD1 call by TCRdb cannot be tested. Per germline, CDR1 DFQATT and CDR2 SNEGSKA (reference sequence). The CDR3 length is 16 residues. The CDR3 spells CSARGWGTGATGELFF.

V is TRBV9 and J is TRBJ1-4; TCRdb lists TRBD1, though no DNA is available to test this call. Germline V gene sequence: CDR1 SGDLS, CDR2 YYNGEE. The length of the CDR3 is 17 residues. CDR3: CASSVGGGYTTNEKLFF.

The rearrangement uses TRBV20-1 and TRBJ1-4. The CDR3 loop spans 12 amino acids. The germline V gene has CDR1 DFQATT and CDR2 SNEGSKA (reference sequence). CDR3 amino acids: CRPEATNEKLFF.

This chain connects TRBV12-3 or TRBV12-4 to TRBJ2-2; as DNA is missing, the TRBD2 call by TCRdb cannot be tested. The CDR3 totals 14 residues. CDR3 in amino acids: CASSLRGGGGELFF.

The CDR3 is CASSPTPNGEQYF. This rearrangement joins TRBV18 to TRBJ2-7. This CDR3 is 13 amino acids long. Germline CDR1 is KGHSH and CDR2 is LQKENI.

This rearrangement joins TRBV30 to TRBJ2-2; no DNA is available, so the TRBD1 call from TCRdb remains unchecked. Germline CDR1 GTSNPN, CDR2 SVGIG (reference sequence). CDR3 length equals 19 residues. This chain's CDR3 is CAWRRAPDRGPVSTGELFF.

V and J are TRBV3-1 and TRBJ2-1; absent DNA, TCRdb's TRBD1 call cannot be checked. Germline CDR1 reads LGHDT; CDR2 reads YNNKEL (reference sequence). The CDR3 is 15 residues long. CDR3 in amino acids: CASSQVDGGRGEQFF.

The V and J genes are TRBV20-1 and TRBJ1-1; lacking DNA, the TRBD1 call made by TCRdb goes unchecked. This CDR3 comprises 15 residues. The germline gives CDR1 DFQATT, CDR2 SNEGSKA (reference sequence). The CDR3 here is CSASTPGQMNTEAFF.

V usage is TRBV30 and J usage is TRBJ1-4. Germline V lookup: CDR1 GTSNPN, CDR2 SVGIG (reference sequence). The CDR3 has 17 amino acids. This CDR3 is CAWSSTPARLINEKLFF.

The V gene is TRBV7-3, the J gene TRBJ1-2. This CDR3 region has 13 residues. Germline values: CDR1 SGHTA, CDR2 FQGTGA. This chain's CDR3 is CASSLGPYYGYTF.

J is TRBJ2-4 and V is TRBV7-9; lacking DNA, the TRBD1 call made by TCRdb goes unchecked. This CDR3 comprises 16 residues. Germline values: CDR1 SEHNR, CDR2 FQNEAQ (reference sequence). This CDR3 reads CASSRSDVRGGDIQYF.

This chain joins TRBV7-2 and TRBJ2-7. Germline values: CDR1 SGHTA, CDR2 FQGNSA. This CDR3 spans 16 amino acids. CDR3: CASSPLSRRGSYEQYF.

The V gene is TRBV12-3 or TRBV12-4, the J gene TRBJ2-1. The CDR3 extends over 13 amino acids. The CDR3 protein is CASSLLAVNEQFF.

The chain has TRBV7-3 and TRBJ2-3; TCRdb designates TRBD2, a call that cannot be tested without DNA. Germline V gives CDR1 SGHTA, CDR2 FQGTGA. CDR3 size: 15 residues. The CDR3 region is CASSLLSGVTDTQYF.

The chain employs TRBV18 and TRBJ2-1. From germline, CDR1 is KGHSH and CDR2 LQKENI. This CDR3 has 14 amino acids. CDR3 region: CASSPNLGSNEQFF.